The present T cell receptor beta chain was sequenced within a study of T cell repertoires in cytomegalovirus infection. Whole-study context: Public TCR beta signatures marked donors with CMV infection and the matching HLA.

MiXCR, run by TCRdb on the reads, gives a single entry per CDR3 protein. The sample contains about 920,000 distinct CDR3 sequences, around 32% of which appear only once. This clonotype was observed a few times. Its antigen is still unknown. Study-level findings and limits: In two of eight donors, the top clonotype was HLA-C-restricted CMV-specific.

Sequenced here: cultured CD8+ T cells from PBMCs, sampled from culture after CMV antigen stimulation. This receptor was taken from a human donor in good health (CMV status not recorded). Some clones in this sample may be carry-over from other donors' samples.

The CDR3 DNA reads as TGTGCCAGCAGTCCACAGGGGGTACTTTCACCCCTCCACTTT. Translated, it gives CASSPQGVLSPLHF. The J gene is TRBJ1-6, the V gene TRBV7-6; 8 nucleotides align to TRBD1. The CDR3 spans 14 residues. After removal of 6 bases from V and 9 bases from J, the junction contained 7 bases not matched to a gene. Germline V lookup: CDR1 SGHVS, CDR2 FNYEAQ. Drawing the rest from reference TRBV7-6 and TRBJ1-6, the complete variable domain is GAGVSQSPRYKVTKRGQDVALRCDPISGHVSLYWYRQALGQGPEFLTYFNYEAQQDKSGLPNDRFSAERPEGSISTLTIQRTEQRDSAMYRCASSPQGVLSPLHFGNGTRLTVT.